This TCR beta chain came from a study of T cells after posttransplantation cyclophosphamide. Data came from immunoSEQ multiplex PCR; TCRdb stores just in-frame clones and leaves some out. This sample comprises under 45,000 clones, none seen once only. The CDR3 is 15 amino acids. J gave up 9 bases and V 4 bases, and 10 bases lay outside the gene matches. The germline V gene has CDR1 SGHRS and CDR2 YFSETQ. This clone was detected many times. This receptor was taken from a woman aged 45-65 years in good health and a related stem cell transplant donor. The specimen sequenced was PBMCs. This chain uses TRBV5-1 with TRBJ1-5; 10 nucleotides match TRBD1. DNA for the CDR3: TGCGCCAGCAGCCCCGGGACAGGGGATTCTTTGCCCCAGCATTTT. Its translation: CASSPGTGDSLPQHF.